Sequencing of this T cell receptor (beta chain) was carried out in a study of T cell repertoires in cytomegalovirus infection. Via MiXCR, TCRdb re-called the reads, giving one row per CDR3 protein. The table records about half a million distinct CDR3 sequences, 42% of them present only once. Note on this clonotype: Its specificity is not known.

CDR3 length equals 19 residues. Germline V CDR1 and CDR2: SGHRS, YFSETQ. V gave up 4 bases and J gave up 4 bases; unmatched junction bases: 14. The TCR sequence derives from a human donor in good health (CMV status not recorded). Some clones in this sample may be carry-over from other donors' samples. The chain joins TRBV5-1 to TRBJ2-1, with TRBD2 identical over 13 bases. The sequencing used cultured PBMCs, collected from culture after CMV antigen stimulation. CDR3 nucleotides: TGCGCCAGCAGCCTTTCCGGACTAGCGGGAGTGAAGATTTACAATGAGCAGTTCTTC. Its protein is CASSLSGLAGVKIYNEQFF.